The clone carrying this TCR beta chain was counted between two and nine times. Trimming removed 6 bases at V and 5 bases at J, with 10 bases between. Germline V lookup: CDR1 SGHTA, CDR2 FQGTGA. This CDR3 is 13 amino acids long. The entry originates in a study of T-cell reconstitution after alpha-beta-depleted transplantation in children. This sample's TCRbeta library carried unique molecular identifier barcodes. TCRdb re-called the PCR reads through MiXCR, storing one row per CDR3 protein. This table holds hundreds of thousands of distinct CDR3 sequences, around 12% found once. The sample in question was PBMCs from the stem cell graft donor, obtained from the stem cell graft. This clonotype originated in a human donor who donated a stem cell graft to a child with combined immunodeficiency. The chain links TRBV7-3 to TRBJ2-2; no clear D. The CDR3 region has the DNA TGTGCCAGCAGTTACGGGCCGACCGGGGAGCTGTTTTTT. Translated: CASSYGPTGELFF. Complete variable domain (other parts from reference TRBV7-3 and TRBJ2-2): GAGVSQTPSNKVTEKGKYVELRCDPISGHTALYWYRQSLGQGPEFLIYFQGTGAADDSGLPNDRFFAVRPEGSVSTLKIQRTERGDSAVYLCASSYGPTGELFFGEGSRLTVL.